Sequencing of this T cell receptor beta chain was carried out in a study of blood T cell repertoires in COVID-19 (dated by TCRdb to the early 2020s). In terms of the full investigation: The collaborator samples originated in the United States, Italy and Spain and spanned the acute and convalescent phases of COVID-19. The material from the prospective study consisted of cDNA or gDNA derived from T cells, B-cell-depleted T cells, or PBMCs. Subjects who had been exposed to COVID-19, were actively infected with it, or had recovered from it provided the deeply sampled blood TCRbeta repertoires that made up the dataset. A freely available public database, intended as a resource for researchers studying the immune response to SARS-CoV-2, is where the repertoires were released. Samples came from the ongoing ImmuneRACE study (first 160 participants) plus 1,254 subjects from 6 global collaborators. The sample metadata nearly always contained a de-identified subject ID, COVID-19 status, age in years and sex. Where HLA class I and class II types were available, the types were taken from metadata supplied by the sample provider, not from assay-based typing. General study outcomes and caveats: How much clinical and demographic metadata was included differed by source and by participant, and the metadata was provided uncurated.

Whole blood was collected in K2EDTA tubes by collaborating institutions according to the institutions' own protocols. For TCRbeta analysis, collaborator samples were shipped as frozen whole blood, as isolated PBMCs, or as DNA extracted from either sample type. To note about this clone: Its antigen has not been determined. No much larger clone is present one base from it, and per-base qualities are unavailable.

TCRbeta CDR3 regions were amplified from genomic DNA using the immunoSEQ Assay, a bias-controlled multiplex PCR. Under the source paper's analysis protocol: The number of nucleated cells in each sample was estimated by amplification of reference gene primers within the assay. To quantify the absolute abundance of each unique TCRbeta CDR3 rearrangement, sequence reads were collapsed and filtered. Productive Simpson clonality was computed per sample as the square root of Simpson's diversity index over productive rearrangements. This is the immuneACCESS table as TCRdb keeps it, with only in-frame sequences that have V and J called. A part of the clones is gone; compared with another copy, unresolved V genes explain less than half, and the rest is unexplained. V and J calls and clone size follow that table, whereas D and trimming were derived from the DNA. For this sample there are fewer than 500,000 clones; about 89% appear just once. Approximately 4.3% of the sample lies in the top ten.

This TCR was recovered from a woman aged 25-40 years with acute or convalescent COVID-19. Sequenced: peripheral blood.

The CDR3 in this case is CASSQRSGELAKNIQYF. The DNA sequence follows: TGTGCCAGCAGCCAACGGTCGGGGGAGTTAGCCAAAAACATTCAGTACTTC. Rearrangement joined TRBV2 to TRBJ2-4, and possibly TRBD2, on 6 matching bases. The CDR3, cysteine through phenylalanine, is 17 amino acids long. The entry retains the CDR3 DNA only, 51 bases that are in frame from base 1. V and J lose 6 bases and 0 bases, and a span of 18 bases separates them. Taken from the germline V gene, the CDR1 and CDR2 loops are SNHLY and FYNNEI. This CDR3, with the reference TRBV2 and TRBJ2-4 proteins standing in past its ends, gives the full variable domain EPEVTQTPSHQVTQMGQEVILRCVPISNHLYFYWYRQILGQKVEFLVSFYNNEISEKSEIFDDQFSVERPDGSNFTLKIRSTKLEDSAMYFCASSQRSGELAKNIQYFGAGTRLSVL.